The clone carrying this T cell receptor (beta chain) has just a few counts. This sample is drawn from a study of blood T cell repertoires in COVID-19. Sequenced by immunoSEQ multiplex PCR; TCRdb stores in-frame clones only, minus some. The table has 180,000 or so clones, 84% seen once. Seattle-derived patients entered the study during active infection and were followed longitudinally. The source material was peripheral blood. This sequence was found in a woman in her 70s with COVID-19, enrolled during active disease.

This CDR3 reads CASSHGDSDDEQYF. The CDR3 nucleotides are TGTGCCAGCAGCCACGGGGACAGTGACGACGAGCAGTACTTC. The chain employs TRBV14 and TRBJ2-7, with TRBD1 matching 7 bases. The ends lost 3 bases at V and 5 bases at J; junction bases unmatched: 7. The length of the CDR3 is 14 residues. CDR1 and CDR2 (germline): SGHDN, FVKESK.